The rows below give T cell receptor beta chains drawn from one sample of a study of shared clonotypes between healthy human individuals. Produced via immunoSEQ multiplex PCR; TCRdb's table is partial and in-frame only. The sample has hundreds of thousands of clones; around 86% are singletons. The sequenced sample was memory CD8+ T cells sorted from blood. The source is a man aged 18 to 35 in good health. CDR3s include the opening cysteine and the closing phenylalanine or tryptophan. Each record gives: V gene, D gene, clone size, J gene, CDR3 protein, CDR3 DNA. The D gene is left open where the match is weak. Part of the rows lack a size; the others show once, few, many or a class for expanded clones.

TRBV4-3,NA,NA,TRBJ1-1,CASSQDWQGITEAFF,TGCGCCAGCAGCCAAGATTGGCAGGGAATTACTGAAGCTTTCTTT
TRBV5-4,NA,NA,TRBJ1-2,CASSWDREQDGYTF,TGTGCCAGCAGCTGGGACCGGGAACAGGATGGCTACACCTTC
TRBV6-4,NA,NA,TRBJ1-2,CASSPKAHGKTYGYTF,TGTGCCAGCAGTCCTAAAGCACACGGAAAGACCTATGGCTACACCTTC
TRBV9,NA,NA,TRBJ2-5,CASSPDVLEETQYF,TGTGCCAGCAGCCCAGACGTGCTAGAAGAGACCCAGTACTTC
TRBV10-3,NA,NA,TRBJ2-1,CAISDSQKLFNEQFF,TGTGCCATCAGTGACAGCCAGAAGTTGTTCAATGAGCAGTTCTTC
TRBV29-1,TRBD1,NA,TRBJ2-5,CSALAGGQETQYF,TGCAGCGCCCTGGCAGGGGGACAAGAGACCCAGTACTTC
TRBV5-1,NA,NA,TRBJ2-4,CAICPDSNIQYF,TGCGCGATCTGTCCCGACTCAAACATTCAGTACTTC
TRBV10-3,TRBD2,NA,TRBJ2-1,CAISGRGGRFF,TGTGCCATCAGTGGTCGGGGGGGACGTTTCTTC
TRBV14,NA,NA,TRBJ2-7,CASSQVTSYEQYF,TGTGCCAGCAGCCAAGTAACATCTTACGAGCAGTACTTC
TRBV25-1,NA,many,TRBJ1-3,CASSDAGFGNTIYF,TGTGCCAGCAGTGATGCAGGGTTTGGAAACACCATATATTTT
TRBV7-9,TRBD1,NA,TRBJ2-2,CASSSWDRRTGELFF,TGTGCCAGCAGCTCGTGGGACAGAAGGACCGGGGAGCTGTTTTTT
TRBV30,NA,few,TRBJ1-2,CAWSPLTREGYTF,TGTGCCTGGAGTCCCTTGACGCGGGAGGGCTACACCTTC
TRBV7-9,TRBD1,NA,TRBJ2-5,CASSFPLDREETQYF,TGTGCCAGCAGCTTTCCTCTCGACAGGGAAGAGACCCAGTACTTC
TRBV4-1,NA,NA,TRBJ1-5,CASSQVPSNQPQHF,TGCGCCAGCAGCCAAGTTCCGTCCAATCAGCCCCAGCATTTT
TRBV5-1,NA,NA,TRBJ2-1,CASSMGMGQFF,TGCGCCAGCAGCATGGGGATGGGGCAGTTCTTC